The present TCR beta chain was sequenced within a study of cytomegalovirus exposure and HLA in healthy donors. TCRdb's table, derived via immunoSEQ multiplex PCR, lists solely in-frame clones and lacks some. The repertoire consists of about 170,000 clones, with roughly nine tenths occurring once and the leading ten covering about 5.8%. General study results and limits: The classifier reportedly diagnosed cytomegalovirus status with high sensitivity and specificity. The dataset shows that most TCR sequences were rare, while some public TCRs occurred in many donors.

The CDR3 is made up of 14 amino acids. The germline V gene has CDR1 SGHAT and CDR2 FQNNGV. The ends were cut back, 5 bases at V and 1 base at J, with 12 bases in the middle. Details on this clone: Its target is unknown.

Source material: PBMCs. The chain recombines TRBV11-2 with TRBJ2-7; D might be TRBD2 (5 bases). The sequence was obtained from a woman aged 30 to 39 in good health and CMV-seronegative. CDR3 sequence (DNA): TGTGCCAGCAGCCCCCCGGACTGGTCCTACGAGCAGTACTTC. This encodes CASSPPDWSYEQYF.